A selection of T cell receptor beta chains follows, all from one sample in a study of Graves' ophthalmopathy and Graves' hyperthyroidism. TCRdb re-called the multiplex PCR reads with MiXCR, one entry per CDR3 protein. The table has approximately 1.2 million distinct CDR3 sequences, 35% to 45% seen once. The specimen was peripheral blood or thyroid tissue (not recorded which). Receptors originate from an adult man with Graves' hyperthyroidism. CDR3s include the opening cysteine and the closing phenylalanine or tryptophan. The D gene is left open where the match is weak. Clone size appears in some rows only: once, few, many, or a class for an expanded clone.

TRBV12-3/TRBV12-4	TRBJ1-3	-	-	TGTGCCAGCAGTTTCGTCAGGAGCAAAGGAAACACCATATATTTT	CASSFVRSKGNTIYF
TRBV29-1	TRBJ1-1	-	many	TGCAGCGTTGAAGTAGGGGGGACTGGAACTGAAGCTTTCTTT	CSVEVGGTGTEAFF
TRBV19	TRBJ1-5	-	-	TGTGCCAGTAGTATAGCCGGGTTTGGTAGTCAGCCCCGGCATTTT	CASSIAGFGSQPRHF
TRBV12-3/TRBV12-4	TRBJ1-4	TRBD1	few	TGTGCCAGCAGTTTAGACTCTCTACAGGGGCTTGATGAAAAACTGTTTTTT	CASSLDSLQGLDEKLFF
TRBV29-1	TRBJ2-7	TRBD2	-	TGCAGCTACTGGGCCGGAGGGGACTACAATGAGCAGTACTTC	CSYWAGGDYNEQYF
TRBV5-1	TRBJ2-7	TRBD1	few	TGCGCCAGCAGCACTGACAGGGGTTTATCCTACGAGCAGTACTTC	CASSTDRGLSYEQYF
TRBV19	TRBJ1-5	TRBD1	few	TGTGCCAGTAGTATAGGGACAGGGGGCCTCAATCAGCCCCAGCATTTT	CASSIGTGGLNQPQHF
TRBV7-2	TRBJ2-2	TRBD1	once	TGTGCCAGCAGCCGATTGGACAGGGGGGAGCTGTTTTTT	CASSRLDRGELFF
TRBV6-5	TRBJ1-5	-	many	TGTGCCAGCAGTTACGCCGGTCAGCCCCAGCATTTT	CASSYAGQPQHF
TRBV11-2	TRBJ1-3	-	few	TGTGCCAGCAGCTTAAGCCCAACAGGGACTTCTGGAAACACCATATATTTT	CASSLSPTGTSGNTIYF
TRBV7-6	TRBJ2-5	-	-	TGTGCCAGCAGCTTGGGACCCCGGGACAAAGAGACCCAGTACTTC	CASSLGPRDKETQYF
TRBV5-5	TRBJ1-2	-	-	TGTGCCAGCAGCTTGGGATTTTGGGGTAGTGTTGGCTACACCTTC	CASSLGFWGSVGYTF
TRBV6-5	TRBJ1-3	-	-	TGTGCCAGCAGTCCCCGGGCCTCTCTAAATGGAAACACCATATATTTT	CASSPRASLNGNTIYF
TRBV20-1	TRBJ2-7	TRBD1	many	TGCAGTGCTAGCGAAACAGGGGGCGAAGAGCAGTACTTC	CSASETGGEEQYF
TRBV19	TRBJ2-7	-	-	TGTGCCAGTCAATGGGGGACGGGCAGCTCCTACGAGCAGTACTTC	CASQWGTGSSYEQYF
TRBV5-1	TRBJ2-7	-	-	TGCGCCAGCAGCATTTTCAGACAGGCTTCCTACGAGCAGTACTTC	CASSIFRQASYEQYF
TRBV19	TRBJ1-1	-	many	TGTGCCAGTGGCAATCAGGCTTTCTTT	CASGNQAFF
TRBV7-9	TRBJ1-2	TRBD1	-	TGTGCCAGCAGCGTAGGGACAGGGAGAAGCGGCTACACCTTC	CASSVGTGRSGYTF
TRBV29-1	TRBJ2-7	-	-	TGCAGCGTTGAGGGGGCTAGCTACGAGCAGTACTTC	CSVEGASYEQYF
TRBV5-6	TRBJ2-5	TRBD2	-	TGTGCCAGCAGTGACGGACGGGGACTAGCGGCCCAAGAGACCCAGTACTTC	CASSDGRGLAAQETQYF
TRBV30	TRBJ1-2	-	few	TGTGCCTGGAGTGTATTAGCACCCTATGGCTACACCTTC	CAWSVLAPYGYTF
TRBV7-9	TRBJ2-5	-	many	TGTGCCAGCAGTTTCAGCGGGACCCAGTACTTC	CASSFSGTQYF
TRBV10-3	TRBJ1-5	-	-	TGTGCCACCCTAGCGGGGGGACGTGAGACCCAGCATTTT	CATLAGGRETQHF
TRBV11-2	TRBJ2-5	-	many	TGTGCCAGCAGCCCCCGTTTGGGCAGGGAGACCCAGTACTTC	CASSPRLGRETQYF
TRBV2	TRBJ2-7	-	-	TGTGCCAGCGTTGGGAGAACCTACGAGCAGTACTTC	CASVGRTYEQYF
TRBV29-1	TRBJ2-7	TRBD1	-	TGCAGCGTTGACACCGGGACAGGCGAGCAGTACTTC	CSVDTGTGEQYF
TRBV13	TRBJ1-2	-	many	TGTGCCAGCAGCTTAGGTCGAGAAACAACTAACTATGGCTACACCTTC	CASSLGRETTNYGYTF
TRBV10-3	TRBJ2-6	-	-	TGTGCCAGCAGTTACTCGAGCAGGGTTTCCGAATCTGGGGCCAACGTCCTGACTTTC	CASSYSSRVSESGANVLTF
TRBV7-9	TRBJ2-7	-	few	TGTGCCAGCAGCTTAGTTCGCGGCAGGGTTCGAGTCGAGAGCTCCTACGAGCAGTACTTC	CASSLVRGRVRVESSYEQYF
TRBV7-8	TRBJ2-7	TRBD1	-	TGTGCCAGCAGCTCTGAACAGGGGGCAGACTACGAGCAGTACTTC	CASSSEQGADYEQYF
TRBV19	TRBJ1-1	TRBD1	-	TGTGCCAGTAGTATCCAGACAGGGGGCTCGACTGAAGCTTTCTTT	CASSIQTGGSTEAFF
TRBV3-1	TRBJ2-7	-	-	TGTGCCAGCAGCCAACAATTGGGGTTACAGTACTTC	CASSQQLGLQYF
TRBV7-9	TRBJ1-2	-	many	TGTGCCAGCAGCTTAGGGACGGACTGGAGTGGCTACACCTTC	CASSLGTDWSGYTF
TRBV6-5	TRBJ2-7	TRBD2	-	TGTGCCAGCAGTGAACTTCCGAGGAGTAGCGGGAGCCTTCGTTGGTACTTC	CASSELPRSSGSLRWYF
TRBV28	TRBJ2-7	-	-	TGTGCCAGCACTGCTGCAGGGCGGCACGAGCAGTACTTC	CASTAAGRHEQYF
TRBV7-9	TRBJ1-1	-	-	TGTGCCAGCAGCTTAGGTACAGGCGGGCGACCTGAAGCTTTCTTT	CASSLGTGGRPEAFF
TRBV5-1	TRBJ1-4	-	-	TGCGCCAGCAGCTTCACCCAGGGTCGAGTTGAAAAACTGTTTTTT	CASSFTQGRVEKLFF
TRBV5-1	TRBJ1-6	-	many	TGCGCCAGCAGCTTGGAAATTAGGACACGGCTAAATTCACCCCTCCACTTT	CASSLEIRTRLNSPLHF
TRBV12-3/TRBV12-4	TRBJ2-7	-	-	TGTGCCAGCAGCGTACCATCAACCTACGAGCAGTACTTC	CASSVPSTYEQYF
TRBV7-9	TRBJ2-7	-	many	TGTGCCAGCAGCTTATCTGGCCAGCAGCAGTACTTC	CASSLSGQQQYF
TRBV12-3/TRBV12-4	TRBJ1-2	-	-	TGTGCTAGTGGTTCCCCCCCCGGGTATGGCTACACCTTC	CASGSPPGYGYTF
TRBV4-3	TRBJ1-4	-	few	TGCGCCAGCAGCCCCACCCGGGACGGTGAAAAACTGTTTTTT	CASSPTRDGEKLFF
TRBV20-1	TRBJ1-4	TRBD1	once	TGCAGTGCACCGGGACAGCCGAATGAAAAACTGTTTTTT	CSAPGQPNEKLFF
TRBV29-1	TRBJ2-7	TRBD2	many	TGCAGCGTTGCAACTAGCGGGGCCTCCTACGAGCAGTACTTC	CSVATSGASYEQYF
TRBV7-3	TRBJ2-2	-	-	TGTGCCAGCAGCTTAGCTCGTGGTCAGGGTCGAACCGGGGAGCTGTTTTTT	CASSLARGQGRTGELFF